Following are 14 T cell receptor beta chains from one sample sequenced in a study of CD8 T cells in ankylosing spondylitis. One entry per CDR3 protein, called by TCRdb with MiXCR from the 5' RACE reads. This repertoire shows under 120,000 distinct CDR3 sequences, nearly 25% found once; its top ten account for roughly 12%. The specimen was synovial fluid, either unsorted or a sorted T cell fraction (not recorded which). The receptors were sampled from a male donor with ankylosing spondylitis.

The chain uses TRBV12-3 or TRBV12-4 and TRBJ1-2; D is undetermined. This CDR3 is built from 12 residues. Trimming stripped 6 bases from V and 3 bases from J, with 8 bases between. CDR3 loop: CASSPGYYGYTF. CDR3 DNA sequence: TGTGCCAGCAGCCCCGGCTACTATGGCTACACCTTC.

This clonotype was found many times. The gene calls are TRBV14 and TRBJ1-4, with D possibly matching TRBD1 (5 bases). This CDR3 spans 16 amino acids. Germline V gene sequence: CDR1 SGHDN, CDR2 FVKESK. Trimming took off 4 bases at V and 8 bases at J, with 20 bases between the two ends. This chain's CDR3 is CASSRSAFRGREKLFF. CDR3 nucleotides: TGTGCCAGCAGCCGGAGCGCTTTCCGGGGGAGGGAAAAACTGTTTTTT.

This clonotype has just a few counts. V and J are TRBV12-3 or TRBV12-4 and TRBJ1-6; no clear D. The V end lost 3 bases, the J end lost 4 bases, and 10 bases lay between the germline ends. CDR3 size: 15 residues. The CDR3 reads CASSLTQGYNSPLHF. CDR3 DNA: TGTGCCAGCAGTTTGACACAAGGATATAATTCACCCCTCCACTTT.

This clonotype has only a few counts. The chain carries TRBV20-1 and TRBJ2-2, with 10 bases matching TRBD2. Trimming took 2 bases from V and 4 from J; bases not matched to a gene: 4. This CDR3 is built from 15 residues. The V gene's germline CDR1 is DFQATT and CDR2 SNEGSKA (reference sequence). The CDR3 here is CSARPLAGSTGELFF. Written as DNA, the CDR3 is TGCAGTGCTAGACCACTAGCGGGATCCACCGGGGAGCTGTTTTTT.

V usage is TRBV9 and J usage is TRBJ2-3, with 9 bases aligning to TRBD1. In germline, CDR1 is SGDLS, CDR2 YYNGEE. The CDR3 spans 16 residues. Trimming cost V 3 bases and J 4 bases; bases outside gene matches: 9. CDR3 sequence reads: CASSASGTGYADTQYF. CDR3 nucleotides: TGTGCCAGCAGCGCCTCCGGGACAGGGTATGCAGATACGCAGTATTTT.

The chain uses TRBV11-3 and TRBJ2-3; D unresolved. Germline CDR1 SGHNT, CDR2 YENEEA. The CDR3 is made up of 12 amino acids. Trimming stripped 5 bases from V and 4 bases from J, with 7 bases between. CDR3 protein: CASSLSADTQYF. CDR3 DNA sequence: TGTGCCAGCAGCCTATCGGCAGATACGCAGTATTTT.

The CDR3 bases are TGTGCCAGCAGCCCCATGGGGACAAATCCGTACGGGGAGCTGTTTTTT. Translating gives CASSPMGTNPYGELFF. V is TRBV9 and J is TRBJ2-2; tentatively, D is TRBD1 (6 bases). This CDR3 has 16 residues. The V gene's germline CDR1 is SGDLS and CDR2 YYNGEE. The V end lost 4 bases, the J end lost 7 bases, and 20 bases lay between the germline ends. The full variable domain, rest sourced from reference TRBV9 and TRBJ2-2, is DSGVTQTPKHLITATGQRVTLRCSPRSGDLSVYWYQQSLDQGLQFLIQYYNGEERAKGNILERFSAQQFPDLHSELNLSSLELGDSALYFCASSPMGTNPYGELFFGEGSRLTVL.

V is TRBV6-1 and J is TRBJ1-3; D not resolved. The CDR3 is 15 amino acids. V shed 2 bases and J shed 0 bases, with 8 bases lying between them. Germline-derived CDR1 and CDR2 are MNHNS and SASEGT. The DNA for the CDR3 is TGTGCCAGCAGTGAAATAGGCGTCTCTGGAAACACCATATATTTT. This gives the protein CASSEIGVSGNTIYF.

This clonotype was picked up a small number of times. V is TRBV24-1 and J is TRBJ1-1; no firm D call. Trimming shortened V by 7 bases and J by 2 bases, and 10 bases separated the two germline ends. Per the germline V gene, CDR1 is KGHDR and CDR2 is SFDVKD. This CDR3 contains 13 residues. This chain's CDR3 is CATRDDLNTEAFF. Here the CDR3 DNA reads TGTGCCACCAGGGACGATTTAAACACTGAAGCTTTCTTT.

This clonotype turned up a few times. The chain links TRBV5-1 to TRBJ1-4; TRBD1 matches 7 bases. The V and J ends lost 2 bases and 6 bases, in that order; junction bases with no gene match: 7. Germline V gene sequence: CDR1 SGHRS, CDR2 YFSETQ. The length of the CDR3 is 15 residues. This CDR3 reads CASSLHRGSDEKLFF. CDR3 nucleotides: TGCGCCAGCAGCTTACACAGGGGATCGGATGAAAAACTGTTTTTT.

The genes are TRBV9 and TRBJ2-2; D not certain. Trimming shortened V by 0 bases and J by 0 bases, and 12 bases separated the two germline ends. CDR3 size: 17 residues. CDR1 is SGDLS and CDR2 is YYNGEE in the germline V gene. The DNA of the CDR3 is TGTGCCAGCAGCGTAGCTACGGACGTGGCGAACACCGGGGAGCTGTTTTTT. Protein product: CASSVATDVANTGELFF.

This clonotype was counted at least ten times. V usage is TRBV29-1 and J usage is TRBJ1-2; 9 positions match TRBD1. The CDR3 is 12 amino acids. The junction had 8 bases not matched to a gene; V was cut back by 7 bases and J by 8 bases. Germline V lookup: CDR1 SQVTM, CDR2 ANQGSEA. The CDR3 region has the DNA TGCAGCGCCTTGGGACAGGGAGACGGCTACACCTTC. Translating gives CSALGQGDGYTF. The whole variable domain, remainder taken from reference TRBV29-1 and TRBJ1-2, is SAVISQKPSRDICQRGTSLTIQCQVDSQVTMMFWYRQQPGQSLTLIATANQGSEATYESGFVIDKFPISRPNLTFSTLTVSNMSPEDSSIYLCSALGQGDGYTFGSGTRLTVV.

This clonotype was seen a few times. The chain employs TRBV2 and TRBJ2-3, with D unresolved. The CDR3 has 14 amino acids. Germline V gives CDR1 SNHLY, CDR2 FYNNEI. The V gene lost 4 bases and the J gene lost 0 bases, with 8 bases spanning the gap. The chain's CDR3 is CASSVTASTDTQYF. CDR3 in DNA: TGTGCCAGCAGTGTAACGGCTAGCACAGATACGCAGTATTTT.

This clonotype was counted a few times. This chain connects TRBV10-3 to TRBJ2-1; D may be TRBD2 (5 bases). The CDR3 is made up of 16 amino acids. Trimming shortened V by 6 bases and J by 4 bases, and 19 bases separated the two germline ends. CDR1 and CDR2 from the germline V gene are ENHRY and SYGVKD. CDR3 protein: CAIRTQSGRSYNEQFF. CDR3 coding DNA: TGTGCCATCAGGACTCAGAGCGGTCGGTCGTACAATGAGCAGTTCTTC.